The 10 T cell receptor beta chains in this list originate from one sample, sequenced in a study of blood T cell repertoires in COVID-19. Data came from immunoSEQ multiplex PCR; TCRdb stores just in-frame clones and leaves some out. The data show 75,000 to 100,000 clones, over 75% seen once. What was sequenced was peripheral blood. The receptors derive from a woman of 80 years or more with acute or convalescent COVID-19.

CDR3 bases: TGTGCCAGCAGCAAGGGCGGGGCAAGCTCCTACGAGCAGTACTTC. Its translation: CASSKGGASSYEQYF. The genes are TRBV21-1 and TRBJ2-7; TRBD2, the table's D call, lacks a check against the DNA. TRBV21-1 corresponds to a pseudogene. This CDR3 has 15 amino acids.

This clone showed up just once. The chain is built from TRBV29-1 and TRBJ1-2; perhaps TRBD1 as D (6 bases). Germline CDR1 and CDR2: SQVTM and ANQGSEA. The V and J ends lost 4 bases and 7 bases respectively, with 22 bases between them. The CDR3 has 15 residues. CDR3 protein: CSVAARNEGRGGYTF. CDR3 DNA sequence: TGCAGCGTTGCGGCCCGGAATGAGGGCAGGGGTGGCTACACCTTC.

To note about this clone: This same CDR3 is encoded by further DNA sequences in the sample. This chain links TRBV18 with TRBJ1-1, with 11 nucleotides matching TRBD1. The length of the CDR3 is 15 residues. V shed 6 bases, J shed 1 base, and the junction held 4 bases outside the gene matches. Germline-derived CDR1 and CDR2 are KGHSH and LQKENI. The CDR3 DNA is TGTGCCAGCTCCCTTGGGACAGGGGGGAACACTGAAGCTTTCTTT. Protein: CASSLGTGGNTEAFF.

Only one count was recorded for this clone. J is TRBJ1-3 and V is TRBV5-1; 8 positions agree with TRBD1. This CDR3 is built from 17 residues. V lost 0 bases and J lost 0; bases outside the gene matches: 5. Germline CDR1 is SGHRS and CDR2 is YFSETQ. CDR3 amino acids: CASSLGTGSHSGNTIYF. The CDR3 DNA follows: TGCGCCAGCAGCTTGGGGACAGGGAGCCACTCTGGAAACACCATATATTTT.

With regard to this clone: At one of its ends the junction is not consistent with the germline gene, which may arise from a read error. This rearrangement joins TRBV7-7 to TRBJ2-7; maybe TRBD1 (5 bases). CDR3 length: 13 amino acids. Germline V gene data show CDR1 as SSHAT and CDR2 as FNYEAQ (reference sequence). The CDR3 loop reads CASSLTGTNEQYF. As DNA, the CDR3 is TGTGCTAGCAGCCTAACAGGTACTAACGAGCAGTACTTC.

This clone was seen more than once but under ten times. The chain uses TRBV11-2 and TRBJ1-4; a weak D match, TRBD1 (6 bases). The CDR3 is made up of 14 amino acids. The germline gives CDR1 SGHAT, CDR2 FQNNGV. Deletions cut 5 bases from V and 7 bases from J, with 14 bases between. The CDR3 spells CASSPGTSSEKLFF. CDR3 DNA sequence: TGTGCCAGCAGCCCAGGGACATCCAGTGAAAAACTGTTTTTT.

The chain recombines TRBV19 with TRBJ1-5, with 12 bases identical to TRBD1. The CDR3 runs 18 residues. After removal of 5 bases from V and 5 bases from J, the junction contained 13 bases not matched to a gene. Looked up from germline, CDR1 is LNHDA and CDR2 is SQIVND (reference sequence). This chain's CDR3 is CASSLGQGARGFDQPQHF. CDR3 bases: TGTGCCAGTAGTTTGGGACAGGGGGCGCGGGGATTCGATCAGCCCCAGCATTTT.

The sample holds one count of this clone. The junction departs from the called germline gene at one end, perhaps through a read error. The chain carries TRBV7-7 and TRBJ2-5, with a possible D match to TRBD1 (6 bases). The germline gives CDR1 SSHAT, CDR2 FNYEAQ (reference sequence). This CDR3 contains 13 residues. The CDR3 bases are TGTGCTAGCAGCTTAGCTCAGGGGGAGACCCAGTACTTC. Amino acids: CASSLAQGETQYF.

The chain joins TRBV13 to TRBJ1-1, with D perhaps TRBD1 (5 bases). The CDR3 spans 17 residues. CDR1 PRHDT and CDR2 FYEKMQ come from the germline V gene (reference sequence). V gave up 5 bases and J gave up 3 bases, with 22 bases separating them. CDR3 sequence: CASSRIKRGGEDTEAFF. The CDR3 DNA sequence: TGTGCCAGCAGCCGTATTAAAAGGGGCGGGGAGGACACTGAAGCTTTCTTT.

This CDR3 reads CASSPTGGTTYNEQFF. CDR3 bases: TGTGCCAGCAGTCCGACAGGGGGGACCACCTACAATGAGCAGTTCTTC. The chain links TRBV5-6 to TRBJ2-1; 9 positions agree with TRBD1. CDR1 SGHDT and CDR2 YYEEEE come from the germline V gene. The CDR3 spans 16 residues. The trim removed 5 bases at V and 2 bases at J, leaving 8 bases unmatched.